One and the same sample provided the 20 T cell receptor beta chains below, sequenced in a study of Siglec-9 on CD8 T cells in melanoma. The method was immunoSEQ multiplex PCR; TCRdb's version includes in-frame clones alone and lacks a portion of them. The sample shows 36,000 or so clones, more than 65% of them seen only once. Specimen: Siglec-9- CD8+ T cells sorted from blood. The origin of the receptors is a human donor in good health.

This clone was seen a single time. The J gene is TRBJ2-7, the V gene TRBV6-1; 7 bases are a match to TRBD2. V shed 5 bases, J shed 2 bases, and the junction held 6 bases outside the gene matches. CDR1 is MNHNS and CDR2 is SASEGT in the germline V gene. The CDR3 consists of 14 residues. The CDR3, as DNA: TGTGCCAGCAGTTCGCCAGGACTAGCCTACGAGCAGTACTTC. This translates into CASSSPGLAYEQYF.

This clone was seen a single time. The gene calls are TRBV2 and TRBJ2-2; the D is unclear. V was pared by 3 bases and J by 4 bases, with 12 bases between. Germline V gene lookup returns CDR1 SNHLY and CDR2 FYNNEI. CDR3 size: 15 residues. The CDR3 loop is CASSEPAGSTGELFF. Written as DNA, the CDR3 is TGTGCCAGCAGTGAGCCTGCAGGATCCACCGGGGAGCTGTTTTTT. The complete variable domain, with remaining parts taken from reference TRBV2 and TRBJ2-2, reads EPEVTQTPSHQVTQMGQEVILRCVPISNHLYFYWYRQILGQKVEFLVSFYNNEISEKSEIFDDQFSVERPDGSNFTLKIRSTKLEDSAMYFCASSEPAGSTGELFFGEGSRLTVL.

This clone appeared a few times. V gene TRBV9 combines with J gene TRBJ1-1; D is possibly TRBD1 (5 bases). This CDR3 is built from 14 residues. CDR1 is SGDLS and CDR2 is YYNGEE in the germline V gene. Trimming shortened V by 1 base and J by 1 base, and 8 bases separated the two germline ends. The CDR3 is CASSVRGENTEAFF. The CDR3 DNA sequence: TGTGCCAGCAGCGTACGAGGGGAGAACACTGAAGCTTTCTTT.

The rearrangement links TRBV6-6 to TRBJ1-4; no firm D call. V lost 4 bases and J lost 8, with 17 bases in between. Germline-derived CDR1 and CDR2 are MNHNY and SVGAGI (reference sequence). This CDR3 has 15 amino acids. The CDR3 spells CASSSLDGAGEKLFF. The CDR3 nucleotides read TGTGCCAGCAGTTCACTCGACGGAGCGGGGGAAAAACTGTTTTTT.

The chain uses TRBV11-3 and TRBJ1-6; D uncertain. With 1 base removed from V and 2 bases from J, the gap between germline ends came to 6 bases. This CDR3 contains 15 residues. Germline V gene sequence: CDR1 SGHNT, CDR2 YENEEA. The CDR3 DNA reads as TGTGCCAGCAGCTTAGGTGATACCTATAATTCACCCCTCCACTTT. Translating it yields CASSLGDTYNSPLHF.

The gene calls are TRBV5-1 and TRBJ2-7, with 7 bases identical to TRBD1. CDR3 size: 15 residues. The J segment lost 3 bases and the V segment lost 4 bases, leaving 10 bases of the junction unmatched. Germline loops: CDR1 SGHRS, CDR2 YFSETQ. CDR3 residues: CASSTARQGVYEQYF. DNA of the CDR3: TGCGCCAGCAGCACCGCGAGACAGGGTGTCTACGAGCAGTACTTC.

The rearrangement joins TRBV10-3 to TRBJ2-1; D remains ambiguous. Trimming cost V 0 bases and J 7 bases, with 7 bases left between them. Germline-derived CDR1 and CDR2 are ENHRY and SYGVKD. CDR3 length: 13 residues. This CDR3 reads CAISESDGNEQFF. Here the CDR3 DNA reads TGTGCCATCAGTGAGTCCGACGGGAATGAGCAGTTCTTC.

The chain joins TRBV6-1 to TRBJ1-5; D not certain. CDR1 MNHNS and CDR2 SASEGT come from the germline V gene. This CDR3 is built from 11 residues. Trimming pared 3 bases from V and 7 bases from J, leaving 4 bases between. As DNA, the CDR3 is TGTGCCAGCAGTGACTCGCAGCCCCAGCATTTT. Residues: CASSDSQPQHF.

The chain recombines TRBV27 with TRBJ2-7; no clear D. Germline CDR1 reads MNHEY; CDR2 reads SMNVEV (reference sequence). Trimming removed 3 bases from V and 6 bases from J, with 15 bases in between. This CDR3 has 14 amino acids. The CDR3 region is CASSFFQLGGEQYF. In DNA form, the CDR3 reads TGTGCCAGCAGTTTTTTCCAGCTTGGCGGCGAGCAGTACTTC.

This chain links TRBV5-6 with TRBJ2-2; D is unresolved. CDR3 length: 13 residues. Germline assignment: CDR1 SGHDT and CDR2 YYEEEE. Trimming left V 0 bases short and J 5 bases short, with 5 bases between. The CDR3 nucleotides are TGTGCCAGCAGCTTGGTTGGTACCGGGGAGCTGTTTTTT. This translates into CASSLVGTGELFF.

V usage is TRBV12-5 and J usage is TRBJ2-5; TRBD1 aligns across 9 bases. The V segment lost 8 bases and the J segment 6 bases; nucleotides outside the gene matches: 13. From germline, CDR1 is LGHNT and CDR2 FRNRAP. The CDR3 is 15 residues long. The CDR3: CASISWTGEKKTQYF. In nucleotides, the CDR3 is TGTGCTAGTATCTCGTGGACAGGGGAAAAGAAGACCCAGTACTTC.

The chain uses TRBV19 and TRBJ1-2; the D is unclear. V lost 8 bases to trimming and J lost 0 bases, with 10 bases between them. Germline assignment: CDR1 LNHDA and CDR2 SQIVND (reference sequence). The length of the CDR3 is 13 residues. The CDR3 DNA sequence: TGTGCCAGTGCTGTGGGGTCTAACTATGGCTACACCTTC. This sequence encodes CASAVGSNYGYTF.

The chain links TRBV7-8 to TRBJ1-5, with a possible D match to TRBD1 (5 bases). This CDR3 is 14 amino acids long. Trimming removed 8 bases from V and 0 bases from J, with 11 bases in between. Per germline, CDR1 SGHVS and CDR2 FQNEAQ. The CDR3 sequence is CASAKDNSNQPQHF. CDR3 DNA sequence: TGTGCCAGCGCTAAGGACAATAGCAATCAGCCCCAGCATTTT.

This chain links TRBV10-3 with TRBJ2-7; 7 bases are shared with TRBD1. CDR1 and CDR2 (germline): ENHRY, SYGVKD. The CDR3 consists of 17 residues. V lost 4 bases and J lost 3; bases outside the gene matches: 15. CDR3 protein: CAISAPMDGNRGYEQYF. The CDR3 DNA reads TGTGCCATCAGTGCCCCGATGGACGGAAACAGGGGCTACGAGCAGTACTTC.

The rearrangement links TRBV27 to TRBJ2-7, with no clear D. Trimming pared 0 bases from V and 1 base from J, leaving 10 bases between. Germline CDR1 and CDR2: MNHEY and SMNVEV (reference sequence). The CDR3 loop spans 15 amino acids. CDR3 nucleotide sequence: TGTGCCAGCAGTTTATCTAACCCCCGTTCCTACGAGCAGTACTTC. This translates into CASSLSNPRSYEQYF.

The chain couples TRBV28 to TRBJ1-5, with a weak D call TRBD1 (6 bases). V lost 5 bases to trimming and J lost 0 bases, with 23 bases between them. Germline-derived CDR1 and CDR2 are MDHEN and SYDVKM. This CDR3 has 19 amino acids. The CDR3 loop is CASSPRDILLSISNQPQHF. The CDR3 DNA is TGTGCCAGCAGTCCCAGGGACATTCTCCTCTCTATTAGCAATCAGCCCCAGCATTTT. Full variable domain (remainder filled in from reference TRBV28 and TRBJ1-5): DVKVTQSSRYLVKRTGEKVFLECVQDMDHENMFWYRQDPGLGLRLIYFSYDVKMKEKGDIPEGYSVSREKKERFSLILESASTNQTSMYLCASSPRDILLSISNQPQHFGDGTRLSIL.

This chain connects TRBV7-8 to TRBJ2-1; D perhaps matches TRBD2 (7 bases). CDR1 SGHVS and CDR2 FQNEAQ come from the germline V gene. V was trimmed by 4 bases and J by 4 bases, leaving 23 bases between them. CDR3 length: 18 residues. This CDR3 reads CASSSDYGGASGYNEQFF. CDR3 DNA: TGTGCCAGCAGCTCTGACTATGGGGGGGCGTCGGGTTACAATGAGCAGTTCTTC.

The rearrangement uses TRBV7-9 and TRBJ2-7, with D perhaps TRBD1 or TRBD2 (6 bases each). The germline gives CDR1 SEHNR, CDR2 FQNEAQ (reference sequence). Deletions cut 4 bases from V and 4 bases from J, with 20 bases between. The CDR3 contains 16 residues. CDR3 in amino acids: CASSSPPRGGLYEQYF. The CDR3 nucleotides are TGTGCCAGCAGCTCCCCACCGCGTGGGGGGCTGTACGAGCAGTACTTC.

The chain links TRBV29-1 to TRBJ1-1, with 9 bases that match TRBD1. The CDR3 sequence is 15 residues long. CDR1 and CDR2 from the germline V gene are SQVTM and ANQGSEA. The junction had 10 bases not matched to a gene; V was cut back by 6 bases and J by 2 bases. CDR3 nucleotide sequence: TGCAGCGTCCCCCTATTACAGGGGGCAAACACTGAAGCTTTCTTT. Its protein is CSVPLLQGANTEAFF.

This clone was recorded a few times. This chain uses TRBV4-1 with TRBJ1-1, with 7 positions matching TRBD1. Looked up from germline, CDR1 is MGHRA and CDR2 is YSYEKL. The J segment lost 4 bases and the V segment lost 1 base, leaving 9 bases of the junction unmatched. The CDR3 runs 16 residues. The CDR3 DNA reads TGCGCCAGCAGCCAAGCTTTGGCAGGGGGTTTCACTGAAGCTTTCTTT. Its translation is CASSQALAGGFTEAFF.